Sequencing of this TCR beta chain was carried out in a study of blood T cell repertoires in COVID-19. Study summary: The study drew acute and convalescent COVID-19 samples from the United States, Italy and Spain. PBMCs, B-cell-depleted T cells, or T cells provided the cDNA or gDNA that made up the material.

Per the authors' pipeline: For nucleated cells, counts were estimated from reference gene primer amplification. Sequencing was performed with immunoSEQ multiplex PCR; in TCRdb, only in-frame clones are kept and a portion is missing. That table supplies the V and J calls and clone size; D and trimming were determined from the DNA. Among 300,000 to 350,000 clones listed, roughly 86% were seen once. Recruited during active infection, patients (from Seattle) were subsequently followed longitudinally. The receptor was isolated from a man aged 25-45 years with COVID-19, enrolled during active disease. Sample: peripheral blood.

Here the CDR3 reads CASGAGTASYEQYF. In DNA form, the CDR3 reads TGTGCCAGCGGTGCCGGGACAGCATCCTACGAGCAGTACTTC. The V gene is TRBV27, the J gene TRBJ2-7; 7 bases fit TRBD1. The V gene's germline CDR1 is MNHEY and CDR2 SMNVEV (reference sequence). The V segment lost 8 bases and the J segment 1 base; nucleotides outside the gene matches: 8. The CDR3 sequence is 14 residues long.